This TCR beta chain is drawn from a study of blood T cells in healthy people across ages. Points from the study as a whole: Those diversity estimates obtained from one million T cells were thought to be underestimates.

Germline CDR1 reads LGHNA; CDR2 reads YNFKEQ. The CDR3 is 16 amino acids. It was with a sample-barcoded 5' primer and a J-beta primer mix that a second PCR of about 6 to 12 cycles was run. Each cDNA molecule was tagged by a template-switch adaptor that had 12 random nucleotides. Each CDR3 protein gets one entry after TCRdb re-called the 5' RACE reads with MiXCR. The sample lists about 1.5 million distinct CDR3 sequences; around 40% were seen once. In this sample, this clonotype turned up once. Antigen unknown. An end of the junction differs from the germline gene, which may be a read error. Sample: blood. This chain joins TRBV4-2 and TRBJ2-5; TRBD2 agrees at 8 bases. The assigned J gene may be wrong: the sequence end matches TRBJ2-7 better. The source is a woman younger than 30 in good health. The CDR3 DNA reads as TGTGCCAGTAGCCTGCTCGGGGGGGACTTCTCCTACGAGCAGTACTTC. Its protein product is CASSLLGGDFSYEQYF.